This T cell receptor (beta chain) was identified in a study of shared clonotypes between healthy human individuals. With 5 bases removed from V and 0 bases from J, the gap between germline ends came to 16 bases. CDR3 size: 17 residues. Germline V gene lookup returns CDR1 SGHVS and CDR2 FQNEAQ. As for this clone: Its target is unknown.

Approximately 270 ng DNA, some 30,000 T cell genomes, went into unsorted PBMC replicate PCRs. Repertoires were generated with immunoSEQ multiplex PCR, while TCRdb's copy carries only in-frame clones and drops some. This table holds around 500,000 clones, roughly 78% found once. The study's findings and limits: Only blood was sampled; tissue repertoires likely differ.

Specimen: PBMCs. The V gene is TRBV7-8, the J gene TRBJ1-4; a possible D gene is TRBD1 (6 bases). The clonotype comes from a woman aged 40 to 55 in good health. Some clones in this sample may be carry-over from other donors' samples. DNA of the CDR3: TGTGCCAGCAGCGGGGGGGCACAGCGAGCAACTAATGAAAAACTGTTTTTT. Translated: CASSGGAQRATNEKLFF.